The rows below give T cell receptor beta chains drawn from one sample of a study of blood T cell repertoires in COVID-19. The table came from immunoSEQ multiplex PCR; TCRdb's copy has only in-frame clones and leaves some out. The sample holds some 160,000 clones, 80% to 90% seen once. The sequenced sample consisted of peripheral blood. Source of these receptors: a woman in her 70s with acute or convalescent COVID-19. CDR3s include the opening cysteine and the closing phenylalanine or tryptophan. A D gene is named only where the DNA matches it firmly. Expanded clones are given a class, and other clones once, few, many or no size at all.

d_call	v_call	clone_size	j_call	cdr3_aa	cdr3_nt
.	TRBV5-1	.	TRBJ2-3	CASSRRFGGGSTDTQYF	TGCGCCAGCAGCCGCCGATTCGGCGGAGGGAGCACAGATACGCAGTATTTT
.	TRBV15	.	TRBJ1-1	CATSSPRVFEAFF	TGTGCCACCAGCAGCCCCAGGGTGTTTGAAGCTTTCTTT
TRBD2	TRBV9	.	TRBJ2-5	CASSVEGVGGSETQYF	TGTGCCAGCAGCGTAGAAGGGGTGGGGGGGAGCGAGACCCAGTACTTC
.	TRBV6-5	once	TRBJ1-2	CASRAPGDYGYTF	TGTGCCAGCAGGGCCCCAGGGGACTATGGCTACACCTTC
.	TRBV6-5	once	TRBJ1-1	CASSYADRNTEAFF	TGTGCCAGCAGTTACGCGGACAGGAACACTGAAGCTTTCTTT
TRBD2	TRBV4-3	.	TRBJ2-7	CASSLRLAGQYEQYF	TGCGCCAGCAGCCTTCGCCTAGCGGGACAGTACGAGCAGTACTTC
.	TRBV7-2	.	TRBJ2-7	CASSLGSGFSYEQYF	TGTGCCAGCAGCTTAGGTTCAGGGTTTTCCTACGAGCAGTACTTC
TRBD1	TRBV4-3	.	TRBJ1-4	CASSLGQGADEKLFF	TGCGCCAGCAGCCTCGGACAGGGGGCGGATGAAAAACTGTTTTTT
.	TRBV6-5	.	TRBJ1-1	CASSYSAGYTEAFF	TGTGCCAGCAGTTACTCTGCTGGCTACACTGAAGCTTTCTTT
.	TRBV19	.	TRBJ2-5	CASSVDSQETQYF	TGTGCCAGTAGTGTGGACAGCCAAGAGACCCAGTACTTC